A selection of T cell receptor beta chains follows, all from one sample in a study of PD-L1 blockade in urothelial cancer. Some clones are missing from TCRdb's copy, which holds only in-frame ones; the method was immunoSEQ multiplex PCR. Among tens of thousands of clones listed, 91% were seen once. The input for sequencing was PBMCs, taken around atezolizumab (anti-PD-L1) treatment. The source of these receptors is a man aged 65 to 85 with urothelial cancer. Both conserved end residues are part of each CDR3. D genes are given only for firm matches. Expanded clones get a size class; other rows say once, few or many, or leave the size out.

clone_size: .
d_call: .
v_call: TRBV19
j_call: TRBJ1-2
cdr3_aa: CASGQQGTYGYTF
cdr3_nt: TGTGCCAGTGGACAACAGGGCACCTATGGCTACACCTTC

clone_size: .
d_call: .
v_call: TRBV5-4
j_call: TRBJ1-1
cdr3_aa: CASSARGRDTEAFF
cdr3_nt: TGTGCCAGCAGCGCGCGGGGGAGGGACACTGAAGCTTTCTTT

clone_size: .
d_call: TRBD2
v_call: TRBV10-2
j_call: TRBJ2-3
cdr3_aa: CASSPTLAGGTTQYF
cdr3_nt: TGCGCCAGCAGTCCCACACTAGCGGGAGGGACGACGCAGTATTTT

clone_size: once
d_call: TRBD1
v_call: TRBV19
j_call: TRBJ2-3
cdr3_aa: CASSGQGANTQYF
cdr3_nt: TGTGCCAGTAGTGGACAGGGGGCGAATACGCAGTATTTT

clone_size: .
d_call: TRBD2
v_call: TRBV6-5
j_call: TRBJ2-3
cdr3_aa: CASSYWASGSTDTQYF
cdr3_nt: TGTGCCAGCAGTTATTGGGCTAGCGGTAGCACAGATACGCAGTATTTT

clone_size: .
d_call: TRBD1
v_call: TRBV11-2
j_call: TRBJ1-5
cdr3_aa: CASSPGTVNQPQHF
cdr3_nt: TGTGCCAGCAGCCCCGGGACAGTCAATCAGCCCCAGCATTTT

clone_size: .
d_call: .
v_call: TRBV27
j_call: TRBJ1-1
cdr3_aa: CASSGGGAAEAFF
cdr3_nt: TGTGCCAGCAGTGGTGGGGGGGCCGCTGAAGCTTTCTTT

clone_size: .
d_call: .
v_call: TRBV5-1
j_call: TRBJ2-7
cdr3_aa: CASSLGTVLDEQYF
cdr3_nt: TGCGCCAGCAGCTTAGGCACGGTTCTAGACGAGCAGTACTTC

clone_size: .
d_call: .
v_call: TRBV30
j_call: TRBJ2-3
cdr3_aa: CAWSLKGGGTQYF
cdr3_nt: TGTGCCTGGAGTTTAAAGGGGGGGGGTACGCAGTATTTT

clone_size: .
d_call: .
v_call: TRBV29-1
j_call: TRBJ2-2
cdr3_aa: CSAHGGGPDTGELFF
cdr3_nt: TGCAGCGCCCATGGGGGCGGACCCGACACCGGGGAGCTGTTTTTT

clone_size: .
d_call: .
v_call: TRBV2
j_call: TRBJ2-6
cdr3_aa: CATQGGHSGANVLTF
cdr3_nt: TGTGCCACCCAAGGGGGTCACTCTGGGGCCAACGTCCTGACTTTC

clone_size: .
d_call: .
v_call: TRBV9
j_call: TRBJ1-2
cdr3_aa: CASSEGIVEGYTF
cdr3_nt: TGTGCCAGCAGCGAGGGGATAGTGGAGGGCTACACCTTC

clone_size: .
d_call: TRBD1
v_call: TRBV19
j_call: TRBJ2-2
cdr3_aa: CASRTLDRGRNTGELFF
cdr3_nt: TGTGCCAGTAGGACACTAGACAGGGGTCGGAACACCGGGGAGCTGTTTTTT

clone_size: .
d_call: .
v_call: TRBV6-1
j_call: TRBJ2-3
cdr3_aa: CASSEAGVGRDTQYF
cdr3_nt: TGTGCCAGCAGTGAAGCAGGAGTGGGGCGGGATACGCAGTATTTT

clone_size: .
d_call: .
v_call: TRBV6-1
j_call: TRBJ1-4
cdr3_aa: CASSEARSFNEKLFF
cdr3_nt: TGTGCCAGCAGTGAAGCTCGGTCTTTTAATGAAAAACTGTTTTTT

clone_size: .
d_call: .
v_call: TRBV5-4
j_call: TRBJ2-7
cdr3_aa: CASSPAGAQDAHF
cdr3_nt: TGTGCCAGCAGCCCCGCTGGGGCCCAGGATGCACACTTC

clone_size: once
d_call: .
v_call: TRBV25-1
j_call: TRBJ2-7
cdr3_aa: CASSDLNYEQYF
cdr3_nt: TGTGCCAGCAGTGACCTAAACTACGAGCAGTACTTC

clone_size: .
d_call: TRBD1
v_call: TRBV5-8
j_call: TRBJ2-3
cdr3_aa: CASQQGAGGGDTQYF
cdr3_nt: TGTGCCAGCCAGCAGGGGGCCGGGGGCGGAGATACGCAGTATTTT

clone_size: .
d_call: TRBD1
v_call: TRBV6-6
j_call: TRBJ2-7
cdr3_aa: CASSYSDRTYEQYF
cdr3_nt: TGTGCCAGCAGTTACTCGGACAGGACCTACGAGCAGTACTTC